The clone carrying this T cell receptor beta chain was counted ten times or more. The antigen is unknown. As TCR cDNA was made by 5'RACE template switching, a universal primer site and UMIs were added. MiXCR, run by TCRdb on the 5' RACE reads, gives a single entry per CDR3 protein. Of roughly 160,000 distinct CDR3 sequences listed, approximately 6.8% are singletons. The record originates from a study of T cells after yellow fever vaccination. The study, taken as a whole, reports: Although most clonotypes did not, a small share appeared in both CD4 and CD8 compartments. Primary-vaccination clones mostly resurfaced post-booster (96% CD4, roughly 90% CD8). In FACS-sorted repertoires, abundant clonotypes from the bulk population could appear as contaminants.

The germline V gene has CDR1 MGHRA and CDR2 YSYEKL. The CDR3 sequence is 17 residues long. V shed 3 bases and J shed 3 bases, with 17 bases lying between them. The sequenced sample was CD4+ T cells sorted from PBMCs, obtained around 5 days after the first yellow fever vaccination. V usage is TRBV4-1 and J usage is TRBJ2-2, with D maybe TRBD2 (6 bases). The receptor comes from a man aged 18 to 29 who received the YFV17D yellow fever vaccine. The CDR3 here is CASSQGKRVSDTGELFF. CDR3 in DNA: TGCGCCAGCAGCCAGGGGAAGCGGGTGTCGGACACCGGGGAGCTGTTTTTT.